This T cell receptor (beta chain) was recorded in a study of blood T cell repertoires in COVID-19. In the study overall: COVID-19 samples from acute and convalescent phases originated in the United States, Italy and Spain.

In germline, CDR1 is MNHEY, CDR2 SMNVEV (reference sequence). The J segment lost 0 bases and the V segment lost 6 bases, leaving 14 bases of the junction unmatched. CDR3 length: 18 amino acids. Using immunoSEQ multiplex PCR, the repertoire was profiled, and TCRdb retains in-frame clones only, with some absent. The sample contains about 160,000 clones, 87% of which appear only once. The clonotype was recovered from a woman in her 70s with COVID-19, enrolled during active disease. The chain couples TRBV27 to TRBJ1-2, with 9 bases identical to TRBD1. Specimen: peripheral blood. CDR3 amino acids: CASSRERTGVASNYGYTF. In DNA, the CDR3 is TGTGCCAGCAGCCGAGAAAGGACAGGGGTGGCTTCTAACTATGGCTACACCTTC.